A selection of T cell receptor beta chains follows, all from one sample in a study of cytomegalovirus exposure and HLA in healthy donors. Data came from immunoSEQ multiplex PCR; TCRdb stores just in-frame clones and leaves some out. Altogether hundreds of thousands of clones are present, about 85% being singletons, with the ten largest covering roughly 0.24%. Material for sequencing was PBMCs. The receptors originated from a girl aged 2 to 10 in good health and CMV-seronegative. Each CDR3 is given with its conserved first and last residue. The order of the fields is CDR3 protein, CDR3 DNA, V gene, J gene, D gene, clone size. D genes are given only for firm matches. Clone size appears in some rows only: once, few, many, or a class for an expanded clone.

CASSQRPTGTESTDTQYF	TGCGCCAGCAGCCAACGGCCCACAGGGACAGAAAGCACAGATACGCAGTATTTT	TRBV4-1	TRBJ2-3	TRBD1	-
CASGTGGGSNQPQHF	TGTGCCAGCGGAACGGGGGGAGGTAGCAATCAGCCCCAGCATTTT	TRBV19	TRBJ1-5	-	once
CASSLQQSYEQYF	TGTGCCAGCAGCTTACAACAGTCATACGAGCAGTACTTC	TRBV5-6	TRBJ2-7	-	-
CASSKHDEASSGNTIYF	TGTGCCAGCAGCAAACACGACGAAGCGAGCTCTGGAAACACCATATATTTT	TRBV21-1	TRBJ1-3	-	-
CASSFGTADGYTF	TGTGCCAGCAGCTTCGGGACAGCGGATGGCTACACCTTC	TRBV7-9	TRBJ1-2	TRBD1	-
CASDQGRADTQYF	TGTGCCAGCGACCAGGGGCGGGCAGATACGCAGTATTTT	TRBV6-1	TRBJ2-3	-	-
CASSLRGSAYSPLHF	TGTGCCAGCAGCTTGAGGGGGAGTGCCTACTCACCCCTCCACTTT	TRBV5-6	TRBJ1-6	-	-
CASSPLRGRSYEQYF	TGTGCCAGCAGCCCCCTGAGGGGGCGCTCCTACGAGCAGTACTTC	TRBV5-6	TRBJ2-7	TRBD1	-
CAWSHSYNEQFF	TGTGCCTGGAGCCACTCCTACAATGAGCAGTTCTTC	TRBV30	TRBJ2-1	-	-
CASSHSGLGDTQYF	TGTGCCAGCAGCCATAGCGGTTTGGGAGATACGCAGTATTTT	TRBV11-3	TRBJ2-3	-	-
CASSGSGATYEQYF	TGTGCCAGCAGCGGTAGCGGGGCAACATACGAGCAGTACTTC	TRBV7-8	TRBJ2-7	TRBD2	-
CASSAEGARNNEQFF	TGTGCCAGCAGCGCCGAGGGGGCGAGAAACAATGAGCAGTTCTTC	TRBV9	TRBJ2-1	TRBD1	-
CAWSVALHTEAFF	TGTGCCTGGAGTGTAGCTCTCCACACTGAAGCTTTCTTT	TRBV30	TRBJ1-1	-	-
CASSLVGTPSYEQYF	TGTGCCAGCAGCCTCGTGGGGACTCCTTCCTACGAGCAGTACTTC	TRBV14	TRBJ2-7	-	-
CAISVDRGNSPLHF	TGTGCCATCAGCGTCGACAGGGGCAATTCACCCCTCCACTTT	TRBV10-3	TRBJ1-6	TRBD1	-
CASSLQEVEQYF	TGTGCCAGCAGCTTACAGGAGGTCGAGCAGTACTTC	TRBV7-9	TRBJ2-7	-	-
CAWGDRGHREAFF	TGTGCCTGGGGGGACAGGGGGCATAGAGAAGCTTTCTTT	TRBV30	TRBJ1-1	TRBD1	-
CASSLSKSAVTEAFF	TGTGCCAGCAGTTTATCCAAGAGCGCAGTCACTGAAGCTTTCTTT	TRBV27	TRBJ1-1	-	-
CASSSGQQNTEAFF	TGCGCCAGCAGCTCCGGACAGCAGAACACTGAAGCTTTCTTT	TRBV5-1	TRBJ1-1	-	-
CASGLGQGAEAFF	TGCGCCAGCGGATTGGGACAGGGAGCTGAAGCTTTCTTT	TRBV4-1	TRBJ1-1	TRBD1	-
CASSFLSGVQETQYF	TGTGCCAGCTCATTCCTTAGCGGGGTCCAAGAGACCCAGTACTTC	TRBV18	TRBJ2-5	TRBD2	-
CASQGTDTQYF	TGTGCCAGCCAGGGAACAGATACGCAGTATTTT	TRBV6-5	TRBJ2-3	-	-
CASSLAGTGDQPQHF	TGTGCCAGCAGCTTAGCCGGGACAGGGGACCAGCCCCAGCATTTT	TRBV11-1	TRBJ1-5	TRBD1	-
CASSLDGLGQVYEQFF	TGTGCCAGCAGCTTGGATGGTTTGGGGCAGGTGTATGAGCAGTTCTTC	TRBV5-6	TRBJ2-1	-	few
CASDRGANEKLFF	TGTGCCAGCGACAGGGGTGCTAATGAAAAACTGTTTTTT	TRBV2	TRBJ1-4	TRBD1	few